The 8 T cell receptor beta chains listed next were all sequenced from one sample in a study of blood T cells in healthy people across ages. For the second PCR, which ran for about 7 to 11 cycles, a sample-barcoded 5' primer and a J-beta primer mix were used. TCRdb reprocessed the 5' RACE reads via MiXCR and lists one record per CDR3 protein. Altogether fewer than 700,000 distinct CDR3 sequences are present, under 55% being singletons, with the ten largest covering around 25%. Sequencing was performed on blood. The receptors here all came from a man older than 75 in good health.

This clonotype has only a few counts. The chain employs TRBV4-3 and TRBJ1-6; D gene unclear. The CDR3 runs to 14 residues. Trimming took 3 bases from V and 13 from J, leaving 16 bases between them. The germline V gene encodes CDR1 LGHNA and CDR2 YSLEER. In nucleotides, the CDR3 is TGCGCCAGCAGCCAGACTGGACTTCATGTTCCCCTCCACTTT. It translates to CASSQTGLHVPLHF.

The chain's CDR3 is CSVHRTLRETQYF. The CDR3 bases are TGCAGTGTTCATAGGACCCTTCGAGAGACCCAGTACTTC. The chain is built from TRBV20-1 and TRBJ2-5; no clear D. Trimming took 7 bases from V and 4 from J, leaving 16 bases between them. Germline CDR1 reads DFQATT; CDR2 reads SNEGSKA (reference sequence). CDR3 size: 13 residues.

The V gene is TRBV2, the J gene TRBJ2-1; D may match TRBD1 or TRBD2 (6 bases each). V shed 4 bases and J shed 9 bases, with 13 bases lying between them. Germline values: CDR1 SNHLY, CDR2 FYNNEI. CDR3 length: 13 amino acids. The CDR3 DNA reads as TGTGCCAGCAGTGTAGGGGGGTATTCTGAGCAGTTCTTC. It specifies CASSVGGYSEQFF.

This chain links TRBV7-2 with TRBJ1-5; no clear D gene. The V and J ends lost 1 base and 3 bases respectively, with 10 bases between them. This CDR3 has 15 residues. Germline CDR1 and CDR2: SGHTA and FQGNSA. CDR3 in amino acids: CASSLERTFNQPQHF. CDR3 in DNA: TGTGCCAGCAGCTTAGAACGCACCTTCAATCAGCCCCAGCATTTT.

The chain has TRBV27 and TRBJ1-2; TRBD1 might be the D (6 bases). V was pared by 6 bases and J by 4 bases, with 15 bases between. The length of the CDR3 is 14 residues. CDR1 is MNHEY and CDR2 is SMNVEV in the germline V gene (reference sequence). Here the CDR3 reads CASRAQGSSYGYTF. The DNA for the CDR3 is TGTGCCAGCAGAGCTCAGGGGTCCTCCTATGGCTACACCTTC.

The V gene is TRBV20-1, the J gene TRBJ1-2; possible D gene TRBD1, 5 bases. Trimming removed 3 bases at V and 8 bases at J, with 22 bases between. This CDR3 is built from 15 residues. The germline V gene has CDR1 DFQATT and CDR2 SNEGSKA (reference sequence). The CDR3 DNA reads as TGCAGTGCTAGTAGGGGATTGGAGGGGCTCAGCGGCTACACCTTC. It codes for CSASRGLEGLSGYTF.

The sample holds many counts of this clonotype. This chain uses TRBV29-1 with TRBJ2-5; the D gene is possibly TRBD2 (6 bases). The CDR3 length is 13 residues. Looked up from germline, CDR1 is SQVTM and CDR2 is ANQGSEA. V was shortened by 4 bases and J by 1 base, with 10 bases between the two germline ends. In nucleotides, the CDR3 is TGCAGCGTTGGTGTAGCGGTCCAAGAGACCCAGTACTTC. This codes for CSVGVAVQETQYF.

V and J are TRBV10-3 and TRBJ2-7, with TRBD1 matching over 11 bases. V was pared by 6 bases and J by 2 bases, with 12 bases of the junction left unmatched. CDR1 is ENHRY and CDR2 is SYGVKD in the germline V gene. This CDR3 spans 17 amino acids. The CDR3 is CAISDPGQGVETYEQYF. In DNA, the CDR3 is TGTGCCATCAGCGATCCGGGACAGGGGGTAGAGACCTACGAGCAGTACTTC.